These 17 T cell receptor beta chains originate from one sample sequenced in a study of T cells expressing NK-cell markers. Reanalyzing the 5' RACE reads, TCRdb keeps one entry per CDR3 protein, without DNA. This sample's clone table lists roughly 430,000 distinct CDR3 sequences. The sequencing sample was made of blood T cells: a sorted CD56 or NKG2C T cell subset, CD4+ or CD8+ T cells, or bulk PBMC T cells (not recorded which). The receptor set was obtained from a woman between 18 and 70 years old in good health.

The gene calls are TRBV5-6 and TRBJ2-7. The CDR3 consists of 15 residues. Germline CDR1 is SGHDT and CDR2 is YYEEEE. The CDR3 reads CASSLVEGLHYEQYF.

V gene TRBV4-3 combines with J gene TRBJ2-1; TCRdb reports TRBD1, a call that lacks DNA to check it against. Germline V gene sequence: CDR1 LGHNA, CDR2 YSLEER. CDR3 length equals 18 residues. CDR3 sequence reads: CASSQDLQGGGFYNEQFF.

The gene calls are TRBV18 and TRBJ1-1. Germline lookup yields CDR1 KGHSH and CDR2 LQKENI. CDR3 length: 13 amino acids. CDR3 sequence: CASSPTLNTEAFF. Full variable domain (outside the CDR3, taken from reference TRBV18 and TRBJ1-1): NAGVMQNPRHLVRRRGQEARLRCSPMKGHSHVYWYRQLPEEGLKFMVYLQKENIIDESGMPKERFSAEFPKEGPSILRIQQVVRGDSAAYFCASSPTLNTEAFFGQGTRLTVV.

This rearrangement joins TRBV6-1 to TRBJ2-4; TCRdb returns TRBD1, unconfirmable since there is no DNA. Germline V CDR1 and CDR2: MNHNS, SASEGT. The CDR3 consists of 15 residues. The CDR3 protein is CASSSPAVAKNIQYF.

The genes are TRBV27 and TRBJ1-6; TCRdb names TRBD1, which stays unverified in the absence of DNA. CDR1 and CDR2 from the germline V gene are MNHEY and SMNVEV (reference sequence). CDR3 length equals 13 residues. The CDR3 region is CASSPLGGTPLHF.

This chain's CDR3 is CASSFRVEETQYF. The J gene is TRBJ2-5, the V gene TRBV7-2; TCRdb designates TRBD1, a call that cannot be tested without DNA. The CDR3 is made up of 13 amino acids. Per the germline V gene, CDR1 is SGHTA and CDR2 is FQGNSA.

This chain joins TRBV5-1 and TRBJ2-1; TCRdb gives TRBD2 as the D gene, but with no DNA this cannot be confirmed. The CDR3 runs to 15 residues. The germline CDR1 and CDR2 sequences are SGHRS and YFSETQ. Here the CDR3 reads CASSLAAAYYNEQFF.

The chain combines TRBV12-3 or TRBV12-4 with TRBJ2-5; there is no DNA to check the TCRdb D call of TRBD1. The CDR3 is made up of 15 amino acids. This chain's CDR3 is CASSLSGRGIETQYF.

CDR3 in amino acids: CSVERTSGRMKTQYF. This chain joins TRBV29-1 and TRBJ2-5; no DNA is available, so the TRBD2 call from TCRdb remains unchecked. Germline loops: CDR1 SQVTM, CDR2 ANQGSEA. The CDR3 length is 15 residues. Based on the CDR3 plus reference TRBV29-1 and TRBJ2-5, the full variable domain is SAVISQKPSRDICQRGTSLTIQCQVDSQVTMMFWYRQQPGQSLTLIATANQGSEATYESGFVIDKFPISRPNLTFSTLTVSNMSPEDSSIYLCSVERTSGRMKTQYFGPGTRLLVL.

The chain joins TRBV9 to TRBJ2-5; without DNA, the TCRdb call of TRBD2 cannot be checked. Germline CDR1 and CDR2: SGDLS and YYNGEE. The CDR3 loop spans 15 amino acids. The CDR3 is CASSATSGPPGTQYF.

The chain joins TRBV5-6 to TRBJ2-1; lacking DNA, the TRBD1 call made by TCRdb goes unchecked. The CDR3 is 15 residues long. Germline-derived CDR1 and CDR2 are SGHDT and YYEEEE. CDR3 in amino acids: CASSGGGTGNNEQFF.

The chain joins TRBV10-3 to TRBJ2-1; as DNA is missing, the TRBD2 call by TCRdb cannot be tested. Per germline, CDR1 ENHRY and CDR2 SYGVKD. The CDR3 covers 14 residues. The CDR3: CAINSGPVHNEQFF.

The CDR3 protein is CASSLAVISNQPQHF. V gene TRBV7-2 combines with J gene TRBJ1-5. The length of the CDR3 is 15 residues. The germline V gene encodes CDR1 SGHTA and CDR2 FQGNSA.

V and J are TRBV12-3 or TRBV12-4 and TRBJ1-1; TCRdb gives TRBD1 as the D gene, but with no DNA this cannot be confirmed. The CDR3 consists of 14 residues. CDR3 residues: CASTETPGNTEAFF.

The V gene is TRBV29-1, the J gene TRBJ2-1; the D call of TRBD2 rests on TCRdb alone, since no DNA is present to check it. Germline assignment: CDR1 SQVTM and CDR2 ANQGSEA. The CDR3 is 13 amino acids. CDR3 residues: CSAGLDPYNEQFF.

The chain joins TRBV5-1 to TRBJ1-1; TCRdb's D call, TRBD1, is unchecked because there is no DNA. The V gene's germline CDR1 is SGHRS and CDR2 YFSETQ. The CDR3 extends over 15 amino acids. The CDR3 protein is CASSLVAGPNTEAFF.

The CDR3 loop reads CASKTGLGPETQYF. The J gene is TRBJ2-5, the V gene TRBV5-1; TCRdb calls TRBD1, which cannot be checked without DNA. CDR1 is SGHRS, CDR2 YFSETQ, per germline. The CDR3 covers 14 residues.